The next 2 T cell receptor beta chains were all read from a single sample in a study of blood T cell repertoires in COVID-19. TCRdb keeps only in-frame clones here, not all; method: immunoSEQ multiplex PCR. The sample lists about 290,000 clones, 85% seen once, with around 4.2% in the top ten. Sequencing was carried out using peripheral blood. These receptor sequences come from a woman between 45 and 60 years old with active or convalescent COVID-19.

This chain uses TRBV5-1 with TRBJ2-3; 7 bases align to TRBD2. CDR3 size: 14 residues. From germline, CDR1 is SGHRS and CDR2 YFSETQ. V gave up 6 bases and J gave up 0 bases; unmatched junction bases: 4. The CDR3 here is CASKRDISTDTQYF. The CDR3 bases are TGCGCCAGCAAGCGGGATATAAGCACAGATACGCAGTATTTT.

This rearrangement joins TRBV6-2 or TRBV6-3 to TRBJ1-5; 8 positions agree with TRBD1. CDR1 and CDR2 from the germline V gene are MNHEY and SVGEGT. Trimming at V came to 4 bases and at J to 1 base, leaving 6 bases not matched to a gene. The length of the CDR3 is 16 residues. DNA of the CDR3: TGTGCCAGCAGTTCCAGGGGGCGCGAGAGCAATCAGCCCCAGCATTTT. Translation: CASSSRGRESNQPQHF.